The clone carrying this T cell receptor (beta chain) turned up a few times. What it binds is unknown. PCR was performed using 60 Vbeta and 13 Jbeta primers. Produced via immunoSEQ multiplex PCR; TCRdb's table is partial and in-frame only. The repertoire includes over 100,000 clones, about 80% of them detected once, and 7.7% sits in the top ten. These data originate in a study of cytomegalovirus exposure and HLA in healthy donors. Findings and caveats of the study: Apparent HLA restriction characterized most CMV-associated TCR beta chains in a later analysis. Earlier findings revealed that most TCR beta V segments proved productive either about 87% or about 30% of the time.

This CDR3 is 14 amino acids long. CDR1 is WNHNN and CDR2 is SYGVQD in the germline V gene (reference sequence). V dropped 10 bases and J dropped 3; count of bases not matched to a gene: 10. The sample taken for sequencing was PBMCs. The TCR comes from a woman aged 50 to 65 in good health and CMV-seropositive. The J gene is TRBJ2-7, the V gene TRBV10-1; 9 nucleotides line up with TRBD1. The CDR3 here is CANNRDRAFYEQYF. The CDR3 nucleotides read TGCGCCAACAACCGGGACAGGGCTTTCTACGAGCAGTACTTC.